Presented here are 31 T cell receptor beta chains from one specimen sequenced in a study of CD8 T cells in ankylosing spondylitis. General study results and limits: A TCR beta motif of under 10 highly homologous variants seemed to mark ankylosing spondylitis blood.

Via MiXCR, TCRdb re-called the 5' RACE reads, giving one row per CDR3 protein. The table includes 450,000 or so distinct CDR3 sequences, roughly a quarter detected once. Antigen specificity for these receptors is unknown. The specimen sequenced was blood, either unsorted or a sorted T cell fraction (not recorded which). These receptors were obtained from a male donor with ankylosing spondylitis.

The sample holds a few counts of this clonotype. This sequence joins TRBV4-2 and TRBJ1-5; a weak D match, TRBD1 (6 bases). The V gene's germline CDR1 is LGHNA and CDR2 YNFKEQ. This CDR3 has 15 amino acids. With 0 bases removed from V and 6 bases from J, the gap between germline ends came to 12 bases. This CDR3 reads CASSQENRDRQPQHF. The CDR3 nucleotides are TGTGCCAGCAGCCAAGAAAACAGGGACCGTCAGCCCCAGCATTTT.

The chain links TRBV5-1 to TRBJ1-6; D is unresolved. The CDR3 extends over 14 amino acids. With 0 bases removed from V and 8 bases from J, the gap between germline ends came to 9 bases. The germline CDR1 and CDR2 sequences are SGHRS and YFSETQ. The CDR3 loop reads CASSLVGLDSPLHF. Written as DNA, the CDR3 is TGCGCCAGCAGCTTGGTAGGGTTGGATTCACCCCTCCACTTT.

This clonotype was recorded only once. This chain uses TRBV27 with TRBJ1-1, with 8 bases aligning to TRBD1. There are 12 residues in the CDR3. V lost 4 bases to trimming and J lost 9 bases; unmatched junction nucleotides: 4. The germline CDR1 and CDR2 sequences are MNHEY and SMNVEV (reference sequence). The CDR3 reads CASSSRTGQAFF. CDR3 nucleotides: TGTGCCAGCAGTTCCCGGACAGGGCAAGCTTTCTTT.

This chain joins TRBV5-5 and TRBJ2-1; perhaps TRBD2 as D (6 bases). Trimming removed 2 bases at V and 2 bases at J, with 14 bases between. CDR3 length: 16 amino acids. From germline, CDR1 is SGHKS and CDR2 YYEKEE (reference sequence). In DNA form, the CDR3 reads TGTGCCAGCAGCTTAAAGAGCTGCGGGACCTACAATGAGCAGTTCTTC. Its protein is CASSLKSCGTYNEQFF.

This clonotype was found a few times. The chain carries TRBV9 and TRBJ1-3; no reliable D call. The ends were cut back, 4 bases at V and 0 bases at J, with 17 bases in the middle. The CDR3 runs 17 residues. Germline values: CDR1 SGDLS, CDR2 YYNGEE. This chain's CDR3 is CASSPSIWADSGNTIYF. The CDR3 DNA reads TGTGCCAGCAGCCCCTCAATTTGGGCCGACTCTGGAAACACCATATATTTT. Variable domain in full (rest from reference TRBV9 and TRBJ1-3): DSGVTQTPKHLITATGQRVTLRCSPRSGDLSVYWYQQSLDQGLQFLIQYYNGEERAKGNILERFSAQQFPDLHSELNLSSLELGDSALYFCASSPSIWADSGNTIYFGEGSWLTVV.

The chain uses TRBV6-1 and TRBJ1-5, with D tentatively TRBD1 (6 bases). CDR1 MNHNS and CDR2 SASEGT come from the germline V gene. The ends were cut back, 3 bases at V and 7 bases at J, with 10 bases in the middle. CDR3 length: 13 amino acids. The CDR3 reads CASSDRGKQPQHF. The CDR3 DNA follows: TGTGCCAGCAGTGACAGGGGAAAGCAGCCCCAGCATTTT.

This chain connects TRBV11-2 to TRBJ2-3, with 8 positions matching TRBD2. The ends lost 5 bases at V and 6 bases at J; junction bases unmatched: 7. This CDR3 has 14 residues. Germline CDR1 is SGHAT and CDR2 is FQNNGV. In nucleotides, the CDR3 is TGTGCCAGCAGCACATCGGGGGGGTCGGATACGCAGTATTTT. The encoded protein is CASSTSGGSDTQYF.

This clonotype was recorded a few times. The chain joins TRBV7-9 to TRBJ2-2; no reliable D call. Germline V gene lookup returns CDR1 SEHNR and CDR2 FQNEAQ (reference sequence). Trimming removed 4 bases at V and 6 bases at J, with 9 bases between. This CDR3 region has 13 residues. CDR3 in amino acids: CASSSYEAGELFF. For the CDR3, the DNA is TGTGCCAGCAGCTCTTACGAGGCCGGGGAGCTGTTTTTT.

Only a few counts were recorded for this clonotype. The chain combines TRBV11-2 with TRBJ2-3; 11 positions match TRBD2. Germline assignment: CDR1 SGHAT and CDR2 FQNNGV. CDR3 length equals 16 residues. With V trimmed by 3 bases and J by 2 bases, 4 bases remained unmatched. CDR3 coding DNA: TGTGCCAGCAGCTTTCGACTAGCGGGGATCACAGATACGCAGTATTTT. The encoded protein is CASSFRLAGITDTQYF.

V gene TRBV5-6 combines with J gene TRBJ1-2; perhaps TRBD1 as D (5 bases). The germline V and J ends were trimmed by 4 bases and 4 bases, with 14 bases remaining between them. The CDR3 runs to 14 residues. In germline, CDR1 is SGHDT, CDR2 YYEEEE. For the CDR3, the DNA is TGTGCCAGCAGCACCCGGGGCCGCGGCTATGGCTACACCTTC. It encodes CASSTRGRGYGYTF.

This clonotype turned up a few times. This sequence joins TRBV7-9 and TRBJ2-3; 8 bases map to TRBD1. This CDR3 has 15 amino acids. Losses at the gene ends were 7 bases for V and 1 base for J; bases not matched to a gene: 7. Germline values: CDR1 SEHNR, CDR2 FQNEAQ (reference sequence). CDR3 sequence reads: CASNLQGVGTDTQYF. CDR3 DNA sequence: TGTGCCAGCAACCTACAGGGGGTCGGCACAGATACGCAGTATTTT.

This clonotype showed up many times. The chain links TRBV7-2 to TRBJ1-5, with D unclear. Looked up from germline, CDR1 is SGHTA and CDR2 is FQGNSA. V dropped 2 bases and J dropped 4 bases, with 6 bases sitting between them. This CDR3 is 13 amino acids long. The CDR3 DNA follows: TGTGCCAGCAGCTTATCGGCGAATCAGCCCCAGCATTTT. This encodes CASSLSANQPQHF.

This chain uses TRBV15 with TRBJ1-6; D might be TRBD1 (5 bases). CDR3 length: 16 residues. Germline V gene lookup returns CDR1 LNHNV and CDR2 YYDKDF (reference sequence). Trimming left V 3 bases short and J 10 bases short, with 19 bases between. The CDR3 spells CATSRGRGGAASPLHF. The CDR3 region has the DNA TGTGCCACCAGCAGGGGCCGGGGCGGGGCCGCGTCACCCCTCCACTTT. Filled out from reference TRBV15 and TRBJ1-6, the complete variable domain reads DAMVIQNPRYQVTQFGKPVTLSCSQTLNHNVMYWYQQKSSQAPKLLFHYYDKDFNNEADTPDNFQSRRPNTSFCFLDIRSPGLGDTAMYLCATSRGRGGAASPLHFGNGTRLTVT.

The chain has TRBV19 and TRBJ2-2; D tentatively reads TRBD1 or TRBD2 (6 bases each). Trimming shortened V by 3 bases and J by 4 bases, and 15 bases separated the two germline ends. The germline gives CDR1 LNHDA, CDR2 SQIVND (reference sequence). The CDR3 contains 16 residues. The DNA of the CDR3 is TGTGCCAGTAGTATCAGAGGGGGACTCCTCACCGGGGAGCTGTTTTTT. Translation: CASSIRGGLLTGELFF.

This clonotype has just a few counts. The chain links TRBV29-1 to TRBJ2-1, with 16 bases lining up with TRBD2. Germline CDR1 reads SQVTM; CDR2 reads ANQGSEA. V lost 7 bases and J lost 10; bases outside the gene matches: 10. The CDR3 extends over 15 amino acids. The CDR3 bases are TGCAGCGGACTCGGGACTAGCGGGGGGGGGATGGAGCAGTTCTTC. This codes for CSGLGTSGGGMEQFF.

The chain links TRBV20-1 to TRBJ2-7; D possibly corresponds to TRBD2 (6 bases). Trimming stripped 2 bases from V and 6 bases from J, with 8 bases between. Per the germline V gene, CDR1 is DFQATT and CDR2 is SNEGSKA (reference sequence). The CDR3 totals 11 residues. The DNA of the CDR3 is TGCAGTGCTAGATCCGGGAGCGAGCAGTACTTC. Translation: CSARSGSEQYF.

This clonotype was counted between two and nine times. The J gene is TRBJ2-5, the V gene TRBV2, with D uncertain. V lost 3 bases to trimming and J lost 2 bases, with 7 bases between them. This CDR3 is built from 13 residues. Looked up from germline, CDR1 is SNHLY and CDR2 is FYNNEI. CDR3 amino acids: CASSEGMQETQYF. CDR3 DNA sequence: TGTGCCAGCAGTGAGGGTATGCAAGAGACCCAGTACTTC.

This clonotype was recorded at least ten times. The V call is TRBV7-9, the J call TRBJ1-3; D gene ambiguous. V was cut by 5 bases and J by 0 bases, with 8 bases left in between. The CDR3 length is 14 residues. Germline values: CDR1 SEHNR, CDR2 FQNEAQ (reference sequence). The DNA of the CDR3 is TGTGCCAGCAGCATAGACATCTCTGGAAACACCATATATTTT. It yields the protein CASSIDISGNTIYF.

The rearrangement uses TRBV7-9 and TRBJ1-2; possible D gene TRBD1, 6 bases. The germline CDR1 and CDR2 sequences are SEHNR and FQNEAQ (reference sequence). This CDR3 region has 13 residues. Trimming removed 5 bases from V and 10 bases from J, with 17 bases in between. CDR3 nucleotide sequence: TGTGCCAGCAGCCCGTCCGGTTCAGGGGCCTACACCTTC. Its protein product is CASSPSGSGAYTF. The entire variable domain, with the rest obtained from reference TRBV7-9 and TRBJ1-2, is as follows: DTGVSQNPRHKITKRGQNVTFRCDPISEHNRLYWYRQTLGQGPEFLTYFQNEAQLEKSRLLSDRFSAERPKGSFSTLEIQRTEQGDSAMYLCASSPSGSGAYTFGSGTRLTVV.

The table lists this clonotype with many counts. The junction departs from the called germline gene at one end, perhaps through a read error. This sequence joins TRBV5-1 and TRBJ2-1; D gene uncertain. The CDR3 totals 13 residues. CDR1 is SGHRS and CDR2 is YFSETQ in the germline V gene. CDR3 amino acids: CASSLASYNEQFF. In DNA form, the CDR3 reads TGTGCCAGCAGCTTAGCCTCCTACAATGAGCAGTTCTTC.

This chain connects TRBV7-2 to TRBJ1-2, with a weak D call TRBD1 (6 bases). Germline CDR1 is SGHTA and CDR2 is FQGNSA. V lost 5 bases and J lost 2, with 12 bases in between. There are 14 residues in the CDR3. CDR3 in DNA: TGTGCCAGCAGCCCGGGACACCGAAACTATGGCTACACCTTC. Translating it yields CASSPGHRNYGYTF.

This clonotype appeared a few times. The chain couples TRBV7-9 to TRBJ2-7, with D perhaps TRBD2 (5 bases). V gave up 5 bases and J gave up 2 bases, with 10 bases separating them. This CDR3 is 13 amino acids long. Looked up from germline, CDR1 is SEHNR and CDR2 is FQNEAQ (reference sequence). CDR3 amino acids: CASSKSGAYEQYV. The CDR3 DNA reads as TGTGCCAGCAGCAAAAGCGGAGCCTACGAGCAGTACGTC.

This clonotype was detected only a few times. The chain has TRBV20-1 and TRBJ1-4; a weak D match, TRBD1 (5 bases). The V gene lost 1 base and the J gene lost 7 bases, with 10 bases spanning the gap. The CDR3 consists of 13 residues. CDR1 and CDR2 (germline): DFQATT, SNEGSKA (reference sequence). This chain's CDR3 is CSARVQGVEKLFF. Here the CDR3 DNA reads TGCAGTGCTAGAGTTCAGGGAGTTGAAAAACTGTTTTTT.

The chain is built from TRBV5-1 and TRBJ2-5; 10 nucleotides agree with TRBD1. The germline V gene encodes CDR1 SGHRS and CDR2 YFSETQ. J gave up 1 base and V 3 bases, and 6 bases lay outside the gene matches. This CDR3 comprises 16 residues. This CDR3 is CASSSTGGDPQETQYF. Here the CDR3 DNA reads TGCGCCAGCAGCTCGACAGGGGGCGATCCCCAAGAGACCCAGTACTTC.

V and J are TRBV5-1 and TRBJ2-1; 11 nucleotides match TRBD2. Germline V gene data show CDR1 as SGHRS and CDR2 as YFSETQ. J lost 8 bases, V lost 2 bases, and 9 bases had no gene match. The CDR3 contains 16 residues. CDR3 residues: CASSFSLAGVIDEQFF. CDR3 bases: TGCGCCAGCAGCTTCTCACTAGCGGGAGTGATCGATGAGCAGTTCTTC.

The table lists this clonotype with a few counts. The chain recombines TRBV20-1 with TRBJ2-1, with D perhaps TRBD1 or TRBD2 (5 bases each). This CDR3 has 15 amino acids. Germline assignment: CDR1 DFQATT and CDR2 SNEGSKA (reference sequence). V dropped 3 bases and J dropped 2 bases, with 14 bases sitting between them. The CDR3 loop reads CSARSGTDTYNEQFF. CDR3 coding DNA: TGCAGTGCTAGGTCCGGGACCGACACCTACAATGAGCAGTTCTTC.

The J gene is TRBJ1-1, the V gene TRBV7-2, with 8 bases aligning to TRBD1. The V segment lost 5 bases and the J segment 1 base; nucleotides outside the gene matches: 6. The length of the CDR3 is 15 residues. The germline gives CDR1 SGHTA, CDR2 FQGNSA. CDR3 DNA sequence: TGTGCCAGCAGCGCCCCAGGGGGCCGGAACACTGAAGCTTTCTTT. Residues: CASSAPGGRNTEAFF.

The chain links TRBV11-3 to TRBJ2-5; a possible D gene is TRBD2 (6 bases). CDR3 size: 13 residues. V was clipped by 3 bases and J by 5 bases, with 10 bases between them. CDR1 and CDR2 (germline): SGHNT, YENEEA. For the CDR3, the DNA is TGTGCCAGCAGCTTCCTCAGCGGGGAGACCCAGTACTTC. Encoded protein: CASSFLSGETQYF.

This clonotype has just a few counts. The chain combines TRBV27 with TRBJ2-5; TRBD1 matches 7 bases. Germline CDR1 reads MNHEY; CDR2 reads SMNVEV (reference sequence). The CDR3 covers 14 residues. V shed 7 bases, J shed 5 bases, and the junction held 10 bases outside the gene matches. The CDR3 loop reads CASTKRGPRETQYF. The CDR3 DNA is TGTGCCAGCACCAAAAGGGGGCCCCGGGAGACCCAGTACTTC.

The gene calls are TRBV7-2 and TRBJ2-3; 7 nucleotides agree with TRBD2. The V and J ends lost 8 bases and 4 bases, in that order; junction bases with no gene match: 12. The CDR3 spans 15 residues. From germline, CDR1 is SGHTA and CDR2 FQGNSA. The CDR3 loop is CASCLGGSPPDTQYF. The CDR3 coding sequence is TGTGCCAGCTGCCTGGGCGGGAGTCCCCCAGATACGCAGTATTTT.

V usage is TRBV5-1 and J usage is TRBJ2-2; 8 bases align to TRBD2. With V trimmed by 0 bases and J by 4 bases, 5 bases remained unmatched. The CDR3 length is 16 residues. Germline CDR1 and CDR2: SGHRS and YFSETQ. CDR3: CASSLELAVSTGELFF. CDR3 nucleotides: TGCGCCAGCAGCTTGGAACTAGCGGTGAGCACCGGGGAGCTGTTTTTT.